This entry features one T cell receptor beta chain sequence. The assay was immunoSEQ multiplex PCR, and TCRdb's table has in-frame clones only and misses some. The profile shows around 750,000 clones, around 74% of them singletons. This CDR3 contains 15 residues. The germline V gene encodes CDR1 SGHRS and CDR2 YFSETQ. V shed 9 bases and J shed 0 bases, with 18 bases lying between them. The sample belongs to a study of shared clonotypes between healthy human individuals. The clonotype originates from a woman in her twenties or thirties in good health. V is TRBV5-1 and J is TRBJ1-1; a possible D gene is TRBD1 (6 bases). The specimen was memory CD4+ T cells sorted from blood. Subset noted: CD45RA-negative fraction. CDR3 residues: CATKRLGAMNTEAFF. CDR3 coding DNA: TGCGCCACCAAGAGATTGGGGGCCATGAACACTGAAGCTTTCTTT.